Listed below are T cell receptor beta chains from one sample, sequenced in a study of blood T cell repertoires in COVID-19. Profiled with immunoSEQ multiplex PCR; TCRdb holds only in-frame clones, not every one. Among hundreds of thousands of clones listed, 90% were seen once. Sequencing was performed on PBMCs or T cells enriched from blood (not recorded which). The receptors here all came from a man between 45 and 60 years old who had been exposed to COVID-19. The CDR3 runs from the conserved cysteine through the conserved F or W. Each record gives: J gene, V gene, D gene, clone size, CDR3 protein, CDR3 DNA. The D gene is left open where the match is weak. Rows may omit the clone size; those that give it use once, few, many or a size class.

J gene: TRBJ2-1
V gene: TRBV11-3
D gene: TRBD1
clone size: .
CDR3 protein: CATNRGRRAINEQFF
CDR3 DNA: TGTGCCACTAACAGGGGCAGGCGAGCCATCAATGAGCAGTTCTTC

J gene: TRBJ1-5
V gene: TRBV10-3
D gene: .
clone size: .
CDR3 protein: CAIGQNQPQHF
CDR3 DNA: TGTGCCATCGGACAGAATCAGCCCCAGCATTTT

J gene: TRBJ1-1
V gene: TRBV27
D gene: TRBD1
clone size: .
CDR3 protein: CASSWTRTGHTEAFF
CDR3 DNA: TGTGCCAGCAGTTGGACAAGGACAGGGCACACTGAAGCTTTCTTT

J gene: TRBJ1-3
V gene: TRBV28
D gene: TRBD1
clone size: .
CDR3 protein: CASSLWGQGSSGNTIYF
CDR3 DNA: TGTGCCAGCAGTTTATGGGGACAGGGGAGTTCCGGAAACACCATATATTTT

J gene: TRBJ2-2
V gene: TRBV27
D gene: TRBD2
clone size: .
CDR3 protein: CASRGLALNTGELFF
CDR3 DNA: TGTGCCAGCAGGGGACTAGCGCTGAACACCGGGGAGCTGTTTTTT

J gene: TRBJ1-1
V gene: TRBV7-2
D gene: TRBD1
clone size: .
CDR3 protein: CASSSTQGIYMYTEAFF
CDR3 DNA: TGTGCCAGCAGCTCGACACAGGGGATATATATGTACACTGAAGCTTTCTTT

J gene: TRBJ2-3
V gene: TRBV18
D gene: TRBD1
clone size: .
CDR3 protein: CASSPRTGRDTQYF
CDR3 DNA: TGTGCCAGCTCACCTAGGACAGGGCGGGATACGCAGTATTTT

J gene: TRBJ2-2
V gene: TRBV5-1
D gene: TRBD1
clone size: .
CDR3 protein: CASSLRGQGDTGELFF
CDR3 DNA: TGCGCCAGCAGCCTGAGGGGACAGGGAGACACCGGGGAGCTGTTTTTT

J gene: TRBJ1-1
V gene: TRBV18
D gene: .
clone size: .
CDR3 protein: CASSPGITGYTEAFF
CDR3 DNA: TGTGCCAGCTCACCAGGTATAACAGGCTACACTGAAGCTTTCTTT

J gene: TRBJ2-2
V gene: TRBV5-1
D gene: TRBD1
clone size: .
CDR3 protein: CASTQAGTGGTGELFF
CDR3 DNA: TGCGCCAGCACCCAAGCCGGGACAGGGGGCACCGGGGAGCTGTTTTTT

J gene: TRBJ1-4
V gene: TRBV18
D gene: .
clone size: .
CDR3 protein: CASSPGRFNEKLFF
CDR3 DNA: TGTGCCAGCTCACCAGGGAGATTTAATGAAAAACTGTTTTTT

J gene: TRBJ1-2
V gene: TRBV18
D gene: TRBD1
clone size: .
CDR3 protein: CASSPEIQGAGSYTF
CDR3 DNA: TGTGCCAGCTCACCTGAGATACAGGGGGCCGGGAGCTACACCTTC

J gene: TRBJ1-6
V gene: TRBV6-1
D gene: .
clone size: few
CDR3 protein: CASSVMSGQKYNSPLHF
CDR3 DNA: TGTGCCAGCAGTGTTATGAGCGGACAGAAGTATAATTCACCCCTCCACTTT

J gene: TRBJ2-3
V gene: TRBV7-2
D gene: TRBD2
clone size: .
CDR3 protein: CASSRIAGTSTDTQYF
CDR3 DNA: TGTGCCAGCAGCCGTATAGCGGGAACTAGCACAGATACGCAGTATTTT

J gene: TRBJ1-5
V gene: TRBV30
D gene: TRBD1
clone size: .
CDR3 protein: CAWGDREDQPQHF
CDR3 DNA: TGTGCCTGGGGGGACAGGGAAGACCAGCCCCAGCATTTT

J gene: TRBJ2-7
V gene: TRBV7-8
D gene: TRBD1
clone size: .
CDR3 protein: CASSLQGAVGKQYF
CDR3 DNA: TGTGCCAGCAGCCTTCAGGGGGCGGTCGGAAAGCAGTACTTC

J gene: TRBJ1-1
V gene: TRBV10-3
D gene: .
clone size: .
CDR3 protein: CAISGTPNTEAFF
CDR3 DNA: TGTGCCATCAGTGGGACACCGAACACTGAAGCTTTCTTT

J gene: TRBJ1-5
V gene: TRBV7-9
D gene: .
clone size: .
CDR3 protein: CASSLERGGSNQPQHF
CDR3 DNA: TGTGCCAGCAGCTTAGAGCGCGGGGGTAGCAATCAGCCCCAGCATTTT

J gene: TRBJ1-2
V gene: TRBV10-3
D gene: .
clone size: .
CDR3 protein: CAISESYSYGYTF
CDR3 DNA: TGTGCCATCAGTGAGTCATACAGCTATGGCTACACCTTC

J gene: TRBJ1-2
V gene: TRBV5-6
D gene: TRBD1
clone size: .
CDR3 protein: CASAITTGGLAGYTF
CDR3 DNA: TGTGCCAGCGCAATAACAACAGGGGGCCTGGCTGGCTACACCTTC

J gene: TRBJ1-1
V gene: TRBV7-3
D gene: .
clone size: once
CDR3 protein: CASSENRETEAFF
CDR3 DNA: TGTGCCAGCAGTGAGAACAGAGAGACTGAAGCTTTCTTT

J gene: TRBJ2-3
V gene: TRBV7-2
D gene: TRBD2
clone size: .
CDR3 protein: CASSSTSGRAIDTQYF
CDR3 DNA: TGTGCCAGCAGCTCGACTAGCGGGAGGGCCATAGATACGCAGTATTTT

J gene: TRBJ1-4
V gene: TRBV6-5
D gene: .
clone size: once
CDR3 protein: CASRPGHGEKLFF
CDR3 DNA: TGTGCCAGCAGGCCGGGACACGGGGAAAAACTGTTTTTT

J gene: TRBJ2-5
V gene: TRBV15
D gene: .
clone size: many
CDR3 protein: CATSRDRQETQYF
CDR3 DNA: TGTGCCACCAGCAGAGACCGGCAAGAGACCCAGTACTTC

J gene: TRBJ2-5
V gene: TRBV2
D gene: .
clone size: .
CDR3 protein: CASIVGETQYF
CDR3 DNA: TGTGCCAGCATAGTCGGAGAGACCCAGTACTTC

J gene: TRBJ1-1
V gene: TRBV9
D gene: TRBD1
clone size: .
CDR3 protein: CASSVLAQGASEAFF
CDR3 DNA: TGTGCCAGCAGCGTTCTCGCGCAGGGGGCTTCTGAAGCTTTCTTT

J gene: TRBJ2-1
V gene: TRBV19
D gene: TRBD2
clone size: .
CDR3 protein: CASTITSGVDNEQFF
CDR3 DNA: TGTGCCAGTACCATTACTAGCGGGGTCGACAATGAGCAGTTCTTC

J gene: TRBJ2-2
V gene: TRBV24-1
D gene: TRBD1
clone size: .
CDR3 protein: CATSDLNRGHTGELFF
CDR3 DNA: TGTGCCACCAGTGATTTGAACAGGGGGCACACCGGGGAGCTGTTTTTT

J gene: TRBJ2-1
V gene: TRBV7-9
D gene: .
clone size: .
CDR3 protein: CASVYGSSYNEQFF
CDR3 DNA: TGTGCCAGCGTGTACGGGAGCTCCTACAATGAGCAGTTCTTC

J gene: TRBJ1-6
V gene: TRBV9
D gene: .
clone size: .
CDR3 protein: CASSVDPSVNSPLHF
CDR3 DNA: TGTGCCAGCAGCGTAGATCCCTCAGTTAATTCACCCCTCCACTTT

J gene: TRBJ1-5
V gene: TRBV7-2
D gene: .
clone size: once
CDR3 protein: CASSSTGTNNQPQHF
CDR3 DNA: TGTGCCAGCAGTTCGACAGGAACCAACAATCAGCCCCAGCATTTT

J gene: TRBJ1-4
V gene: TRBV7-6
D gene: TRBD1
clone size: .
CDR3 protein: CASSFSGTANEKLFF
CDR3 DNA: TGTGCCAGCAGTTTTTCCGGGACAGCTAATGAAAAACTGTTTTTT

J gene: TRBJ1-2
V gene: TRBV7-9
D gene: .
clone size: .
CDR3 protein: CASSPRGGPYGYTF
CDR3 DNA: TGTGCCAGCAGCCCGCGCGGGGGGCCTTATGGCTACACCTTC

J gene: TRBJ2-4
V gene: TRBV18
D gene: .
clone size: .
CDR3 protein: CASSPRQGLAKNIQYF
CDR3 DNA: TGTGCCAGCTCACCTAGACAGGGACTAGCCAAAAACATTCAGTACTTC

J gene: TRBJ1-2
V gene: TRBV24-1
D gene: TRBD1
clone size: .
CDR3 protein: CATSDPRQGFSSPYGYTF
CDR3 DNA: TGTGCCACCAGTGATCCACGACAGGGATTTTCGTCCCCCTATGGCTACACCTTC

J gene: TRBJ1-1
V gene: TRBV7-2
D gene: .
clone size: .
CDR3 protein: CASSSRSREYVNTEAFF
CDR3 DNA: TGTGCCAGCAGCTCCCGATCTCGAGAGTACGTGAACACTGAAGCTTTCTTT

J gene: TRBJ1-2
V gene: TRBV18
D gene: TRBD1
clone size: .
CDR3 protein: CASSPLKTGRGYTF
CDR3 DNA: TGTGCCAGCTCACCACTAAAGACAGGGCGAGGCTACACCTTC

J gene: TRBJ1-2
V gene: TRBV30
D gene: .
clone size: .
CDR3 protein: CAWRQLTGYHTF
CDR3 DNA: TGTGCCTGGAGACAATTAACAGGTTATCACACCTTC

J gene: TRBJ1-2
V gene: TRBV24-1
D gene: .
clone size: .
CDR3 protein: CATSGYDRANYGYTF
CDR3 DNA: TGTGCCACCAGTGGGTATGACAGAGCTAACTATGGCTACACCTTC

J gene: TRBJ2-1
V gene: TRBV9
D gene: TRBD2
clone size: .
CDR3 protein: CASSVGGSGGLVEQFF
CDR3 DNA: TGTGCCAGCAGCGTAGGAGGTAGCGGGGGGCTAGTTGAGCAGTTCTTC

J gene: TRBJ2-2
V gene: TRBV5-4
D gene: .
clone size: once
CDR3 protein: CASSFRGDTGELFF
CDR3 DNA: TGTGCCAGCAGCTTCCGAGGTGACACCGGGGAGCTGTTTTTT